This T cell receptor beta chain emerged from a study of cytomegalovirus exposure and HLA in healthy donors. Details on this clone: Its cognate antigen is unknown.

PCR amplification relied on 60 Vbeta primers (plus 13 Jbeta primers). TCRdb's copy holds only in-frame clones and misses some; the assay was immunoSEQ multiplex PCR. The table has about 130,000 clones, 77% seen once. Broader study findings: In a later analysis, common viral pathogens appeared linked to several of the most significant clusters. The authors listed approximately 150 TCR beta chains as cytomegalovirus-associated. The records held CMV serostatus as the only immune exposure information.

This sequence originates from a woman aged 40 to 49 in good health and CMV-seronegative. The sequenced sample was PBMCs.

CDR3 nucleotide sequence: TGTGCCAGCAGCTTAGCGACAGGGGGGGGTGGCTACACCTTC. It codes for CASSLATGGGGYTF. The rearrangement links TRBV7-8 to TRBJ1-2, with 9 bases lining up with TRBD1. Germline CDR1 and CDR2: SGHVS and FQNEAQ. The CDR3 covers 14 residues. V gave up 0 bases and J gave up 7 bases; unmatched junction bases: 3.